This is a list of T cell receptor beta chains from one sample in a study of cytomegalovirus exposure and HLA in healthy donors. Sequencing used immunoSEQ multiplex PCR; TCRdb keeps in-frame clones, though not all of them. This table has around 260,000 clones, about 90% appearing once. The specimen sequenced was PBMCs. The receptor source for this set is a woman aged 30 to 39 in good health and CMV-seronegative. Each CDR3 is given with its conserved first and last residue. D genes are given only for firm matches. Clone size is given for some rows only: seen once, a few or many times, or a class if the clone is expanded.

V gene	D gene	clone size	J gene	CDR3 protein	CDR3 DNA
TRBV5-4	TRBD1	NA	TRBJ2-7	CASSSGTVAAEQYF	TGTGCCAGCAGCTCCGGGACAGTGGCGGCTGAGCAGTACTTC
TRBV28	NA	NA	TRBJ2-7	CASSPPGGRDKRPNSYEQYF	TGTGCCAGCAGCCCCCCAGGCGGACGGGATAAACGTCCTAACTCCTACGAGCAGTACTTC
TRBV21-1	NA	NA	TRBJ1-5	CASITGGPQLF	TGTGCCAGCATCACCGGGGGGCCCCAGCTTTTT
TRBV12-5	NA	NA	TRBJ2-7	CASGADSRSYEQYF	TGTGCTAGTGGTGCGGACAGTCGGTCCTACGAGCAGTACTTC
TRBV29-1	NA	NA	TRBJ2-7	CSVSFAGYEQYF	TGCAGCGTTAGCTTTGCGGGGTACGAGCAGTACTTC
TRBV11-2	NA	NA	TRBJ2-1	CASSLTEYNEQFF	TGTGCCAGCAGCCTAACAGAGTACAATGAGCAGTTCTTC
TRBV7-2	NA	NA	TRBJ1-4	CASSLDWGLGEKLFF	TGTGCCAGCAGCTTAGATTGGGGGCTAGGGGAAAAACTGTTTTTT
TRBV2	NA	NA	TRBJ2-1	CASSGRAWGEQFF	TGTGCCAGCAGTGGGAGGGCCTGGGGTGAGCAGTTCTTC
TRBV2	NA	once	TRBJ1-1	CASLEGTMNTEAFF	TGTGCCAGTCTGGAAGGGACTATGAACACTGAAGCTTTCTTT
TRBV4-2	TRBD1	NA	TRBJ1-1	CASSKASPGQGPEGTEAFF	TGTGCCAGCAGCAAAGCGTCACCGGGACAGGGACCCGAAGGCACTGAAGCTTTCTTT
TRBV6-6	NA	once	TRBJ2-7	CASSHSGSEQYF	TGTGCCAGCAGCCACAGCGGCAGCGAGCAGTACTTC
TRBV28	TRBD2	NA	TRBJ2-4	CATETSGGGNIQYF	TGTGCCACCGAGACTAGCGGTGGGGGTAACATTCAGTACTTC
TRBV5-1	NA	NA	TRBJ2-7	CASSLEPSSYEQYF	TGCGCCAGCAGCTTGGAACCTAGCTCCTACGAGCAGTACTTC
TRBV5-8	NA	NA	TRBJ2-3	CASSLTDTQYF	TGTGCCAGCAGCCTAACAGATACGCAGTATTTT
TRBV7-8	TRBD1	NA	TRBJ2-3	CASSSILTGPDTQYF	TGTGCCAGCAGCTCCATTTTGACAGGGCCAGATACGCAGTATTTT
TRBV5-6	NA	NA	TRBJ2-3	CASSFRVTSTDTQYF	TGTGCCAGCAGCTTTCGGGTAACTAGCACAGATACGCAGTATTTT
TRBV18	NA	once	TRBJ1-5	CASSPQQLDSNQPQHF	TGTGCCAGCTCACCACAACAGCTTGATAGCAATCAGCCCCAGCATTTT
TRBV6-5	NA	NA	TRBJ2-5	CASTNPGGGGTQYF	TGTGCCAGCACTAATCCAGGGGGGGGAGGGACCCAGTACTTC
TRBV5-1	NA	NA	TRBJ1-1	CASSTPEGKAFF	TGCGCCAGCAGCACCCCCGAGGGTAAAGCTTTCTTT
TRBV29-1	TRBD2	NA	TRBJ2-7	CSVEGGTGVGYEQYF	TGCAGCGTTGAGGGGGGGACGGGAGTTGGCTACGAGCAGTACTTC
TRBV5-1	NA	NA	TRBJ1-2	CASSLEGLNYGYTF	TGCGCCAGCAGCTTGGAGGGACTTAACTATGGCTACACCTTC
TRBV28	TRBD1	NA	TRBJ1-5	CASRHPLPGDRGLWQPQHF	TGTGCCAGCAGGCACCCGCTCCCCGGGGACAGGGGATTATGGCAGCCCCAGCATTTT
TRBV28	NA	once	TRBJ2-1	CASSLKERTPYYLSYNEQFF	TGTGCCAGCAGTTTAAAAGAGCGGACACCCTATTACCTCTCCTACAATGAGCAGTTCTTC
TRBV19	TRBD1	NA	TRBJ2-3	CASCEDRVADTQYF	TGTGCCTCGTGCGAGGACAGGGTCGCAGATACGCAGTATTTT
TRBV4-1	TRBD1	NA	TRBJ2-1	CASSQGRDRQAYNEQFF	TGCGCCAGCAGCCAAGGAAGGGACAGGCAAGCCTACAATGAGCAGTTCTTC
TRBV27	TRBD1	NA	TRBJ2-5	CASRDRGWKTQYF	TGTGCCAGCCGGGACAGGGGTTGGAAGACCCAGTACTTC
TRBV14	TRBD1	once	TRBJ2-7	CASSQGPTGPYGQYF	TGTGCCAGCAGCCAAGGGCCGACAGGGCCCTACGGGCAGTACTTC
TRBV7-9	NA	NA	TRBJ2-4	CASNSGGAKNIQYF	TGTGCCAGTAATAGCGGAGGGGCCAAAAACATTCAGTACTTC
TRBV9	TRBD1	NA	TRBJ2-7	CASSPGQGRSYEQYF	TGTGCCAGCAGCCCAGGACAGGGCCGCTCCTACGAGCAGTACTTC
TRBV11-3	TRBD2	NA	TRBJ2-5	CASSTGTSTETQYF	TGTGCCAGCAGCACCGGGACTAGCACAGAGACCCAGTACTTC
TRBV6-4	TRBD2	NA	TRBJ2-5	CASRQGLAKSTRGETQYF	TGTGCCAGCAGACAGGGACTAGCCAAGAGTACGCGGGGGGAGACCCAGTACTTC
TRBV6-1	TRBD1	NA	TRBJ2-7	CASSELGTGPYEQYF	TGTGCCAGCAGTGAATTGGGGACAGGGCCCTACGAGCAGTACTTC
TRBV6-1	TRBD1	NA	TRBJ2-7	CASSAGQGLYEQYF	TGTGCCAGCAGTGCGGGACAGGGTCTCTACGAGCAGTACTTC
TRBV29-1	NA	NA	TRBJ1-2	CSVEDRVEGGYGYTF	TGCAGCGTTGAAGATAGGGTCGAGGGGGGCTATGGCTACACCTTC
TRBV28	NA	NA	TRBJ1-2	CASSFRGRNYGYTF	TGTGCCAGCAGTTTCAGGGGCCGCAACTATGGCTACACCTTC
TRBV18	NA	NA	TRBJ2-5	CASSPDGTVQETQYF	TGTGCCAGCTCACCGGACGGGACGGTCCAAGAGACCCAGTACTTC
TRBV7-9	NA	NA	TRBJ1-2	CASSPPGAYGYTF	TGTGCCAGCAGCCCCCCAGGTGCCTATGGCTACACCTTC
TRBV6-5	NA	NA	TRBJ2-7	CASSRLGEQYF	TGTGCCAGCAGCCGACTCGGCGAGCAGTACTTC
TRBV7-9	NA	NA	TRBJ2-7	CASSLVAGLSSYEQYF	TGTGCCAGCAGCTTAGTGGCGGGGCTCTCCTCCTACGAGCAGTACTTC
TRBV7-9	NA	NA	TRBJ2-7	CASSLDGTRGGEQYF	TGTGCCAGCAGCTTAGATGGTACAAGGGGAGGCGAGCAGTACTTC
TRBV19	TRBD1	NA	TRBJ2-1	CASSFWTGQWNEQFF	TGTGCCAGTAGTTTCTGGACAGGTCAGTGGAATGAGCAGTTCTTC
TRBV7-9	NA	NA	TRBJ1-2	CASSLIGVDGYTF	TGTGCCAGCAGCTTAATTGGGGTTGATGGCTACACCTTC
TRBV7-9	TRBD2	NA	TRBJ2-1	CASSWGSTSRSSYNEQFF	TGTGCCAGCAGCTGGGGCTCGACTAGCAGAAGCTCCTACAATGAGCAGTTCTTC
TRBV7-2	NA	many	TRBJ2-5	CASSLGTKETQYF	TGTGCCAGCAGCTTAGGGACTAAAGAGACCCAGTACTTC
TRBV4-1	TRBD1	NA	TRBJ1-1	CASSPSGGGTEAFF	TGCGCCAGCAGCCCATCAGGGGGCGGCACTGAAGCTTTCTTT